These T cell receptor beta chains were read from a single sample in a study of T cells after yellow fever vaccination. TCRdb called the 5' RACE reads again in MiXCR, with one record for every CDR3 protein. The repertoire holds roughly 300,000 distinct CDR3 sequences, with roughly 8.3% as singletons. The material was PBMCs, obtained more than 35 days after the first yellow fever vaccination. These receptors originate from a man between 18 and 29 years old who received the YFV17D yellow fever vaccine. The CDR3 runs from the conserved cysteine through the conserved F or W. D genes are given only for firm matches. Clone size is given for some rows only: seen once, a few or many times, or a class if the clone is expanded.

v_call	d_call	clone_size	j_call	cdr3_length	cdr3_aa	cdr3_nt
TRBV7-8	TRBD2	NA	TRBJ2-3	16	CASSPGASGFTDTQYF	TGTGCCAGCAGCCCCGGGGCTAGCGGTTTCACAGATACGCAGTATTTT
TRBV6-1	TRBD1	few	TRBJ1-1	15	CATRGADRGYTEAFF	TGTGCCACCCGGGGGGCCGACAGGGGGTACACTGAAGCTTTCTTT
TRBV5-1	TRBD1	NA	TRBJ2-1	14	CASSPGTGSDEQFF	TGCGCCAGCAGCCCCGGGACAGGGAGCGATGAGCAGTTCTTC
TRBV11-2	NA	few	TRBJ2-1	14	CASSLDPQGNEQFF	TGTGCCAGCAGCTTAGACCCTCAGGGAAATGAGCAGTTCTTC
TRBV6-8	NA	few	TRBJ1-1	12	CARVSMNTEAFF	TGTGCCAGGGTTTCAATGAACACTGAAGCTTTCTTT
TRBV7-9	TRBD1	many	TRBJ1-2	12	CASSGTAYGYTF	TGTGCCAGCAGCGGGACAGCCTATGGCTACACCTTC
TRBV19	NA	NA	TRBJ2-5	13	CASSMLLEETQYF	TGTGCCAGTAGTATGCTCCTCGAGGAGACCCAGTACTTC
TRBV7-3	TRBD1	NA	TRBJ1-1	19	CASSLGSPRGRMANTEAFF	TGTGCCAGCAGCTTAGGGAGTCCCAGGGGGCGGATGGCGAACACTGAAGCTTTCTTT
TRBV29-1	NA	NA	TRBJ1-1	12	CNSPSGVPEAFF	TGCAACTCCCCGTCAGGGGTCCCTGAAGCTTTCTTT
TRBV11-2	NA	NA	TRBJ2-5	14	CASSQEAWRETQYF	TGTGCCAGCAGCCAAGAGGCTTGGCGGGAGACCCAGTACTTC
TRBV7-2	NA	NA	TRBJ1-2	11	CASSPLYGYTF	TGTGCCAGCAGCCCGCTCTATGGCTACACCTTC
TRBV27	NA	few	TRBJ2-1	16	CASSLEGIISYNEQFF	TGTGCCAGCAGTTTAGAGGGTATCATCTCCTACAATGAGCAGTTCTTC
TRBV6-1	NA	few	TRBJ1-4	14	CASSMGPAGEKLFF	TGTGCCAGCAGTATGGGGCCAGCGGGGGAAAAACTGTTTTTT
TRBV12-3/TRBV12-4	NA	few	TRBJ2-1	14	CASSPQFVGGEQFF	TGTGCCAGCAGTCCTCAATTCGTGGGTGGGGAGCAGTTCTTC
TRBV11-2	NA	NA	TRBJ2-3	15	CASSPSPRGPDTQYF	TGTGCCAGCAGCCCCAGCCCCCGGGGGCCAGATACGCAGTATTTT
TRBV29-1	NA	NA	TRBJ2-4	15	CSVCPENLAKNIQYF	TGCAGCGTCTGCCCGGAAAATCTAGCCAAAAACATTCAGTACTTC